Listed below are T cell receptor beta chains from one sample, sequenced in a study of T cell responses to AZD1222 COVID-19 vaccine. Sequenced by immunoSEQ multiplex PCR; TCRdb stores in-frame clones only, minus some. The data contain 90,000 to 130,000 clones, around 90% of them singletons. This sample comprised peripheral blood, obtained on day 0 of AZD1222 vaccination. The receptors were gathered from an adult in good health. Both conserved end residues are part of each CDR3. A D gene is named only where the DNA matches it firmly. Rows may omit the clone size; those that give it use once, few, many or a size class.

D | size | J | V | CDR3 | DNA
- | - | TRBJ2-7 | TRBV2 | CASSLGLSLDEQYF | TGTGCCAGCAGTCTAGGGCTGTCTCTGGACGAGCAGTACTTC
- | few | TRBJ1-4 | TRBV7-9 | CASSSWGGVEKLFF | TGTGCCAGCAGCTCCTGGGGAGGAGTCGAAAAACTGTTTTTT
TRBD2 | - | TRBJ2-1 | TRBV4-1 | CASSPRTSGLGNEQFF | TGCGCCAGCAGCCCAAGGACTAGCGGGTTAGGCAATGAGCAGTTCTTC
- | - | TRBJ1-1 | TRBV9 | CASSDDGYTEAFF | TGTGCCAGCAGTGATGACGGCTACACTGAAGCTTTCTTT
TRBD2 | - | TRBJ2-1 | TRBV7-6 | CASSSGSRLAGGLINEQFF | TGTGCCAGCAGCTCCGGGAGTAGACTAGCGGGAGGGTTGATCAATGAGCAGTTCTTC
TRBD1 | - | TRBJ2-7 | TRBV10-3 | CAISEIGTGTFYEQYF | TGTGCCATCAGTGAGATAGGGACAGGGACCTTCTACGAGCAGTACTTC
- | - | TRBJ2-3 | TRBV9 | CASSVQGSTDTQYF | TGTGCCAGCAGCGTACAAGGATCCACAGATACGCAGTATTTT
- | few | TRBJ2-2 | TRBV12-3/TRBV12-4 | CASSRTGELFF | TGTGCCAGCAGCCGCACCGGGGAGCTGTTTTTT
- | - | TRBJ2-7 | TRBV4-3 | CASSQGVTGTFYEQYF | TGCGCCAGCAGCCAAGGTGTGACAGGGACTTTCTACGAGCAGTACTTC
TRBD1 | - | TRBJ1-2 | TRBV6-5 | CASSYGTGGVDTF | TGTGCCAGCAGTTACGGGACAGGGGGAGTGGACACCTTC
TRBD2 | - | TRBJ2-1 | TRBV7-9 | CASSSSGRAGSEQFF | TGTGCCAGCAGCTCTAGCGGGAGGGCCGGTAGTGAGCAGTTCTTC
TRBD2 | - | TRBJ2-1 | TRBV11-3 | CASSLDLPSGTYNEQFF | TGTGCCAGCAGCTTAGATTTACCTAGCGGGACCTACAATGAGCAGTTCTTC
- | - | TRBJ2-1 | TRBV11-1 | CASSLGPALSYNEQFF | TGTGCCAGCAGCTTAGGTCCGGCCCTCTCCTACAATGAGCAGTTCTTC
TRBD1 | - | TRBJ1-5 | TRBV28 | CASSWTGSGQPQHF | TGTGCCAGCAGTTGGACAGGGTCGGGACAGCCCCAGCATTTT
- | - | TRBJ1-5 | TRBV7-2 | CASSSRENQPQHF | TGTGCCAGCAGTTCCAGGGAAAATCAGCCCCAGCATTTT
- | - | TRBJ1-6 | TRBV30 | CAWGRGRRQRNSPLHF | TGTGCCTGGGGAAGGGGGAGGAGACAGAGAAATTCACCCCTCCACTTT
- | - | TRBJ1-5 | TRBV9 | CASSVGLSNQPQHF | TGTGCCAGCAGCGTAGGACTTAGCAATCAGCCCCAGCATTTT
- | - | TRBJ1-5 | TRBV28 | CASSFGSGNQPQHF | TGTGCCAGCAGTTTTGGGTCAGGCAATCAGCCCCAGCATTTT
TRBD2 | - | TRBJ2-3 | TRBV6-5 | CASRLAGGLSDTQYF | TGTGCCAGCAGGCTAGCGGGGGGGCTCTCAGATACGCAGTATTTT
- | - | TRBJ1-2 | TRBV12-3/TRBV12-4 | CASSLRTGYGYTF | TGTGCCAGCAGTCTGAGAACAGGGTATGGCTACACCTTC
- | - | TRBJ1-3 | TRBV7-2 | CASSLQGTDGNTIYF | TGTGCCAGCAGCCTACAGGGAACTGATGGAAACACCATATATTTT
- | - | TRBJ2-7 | TRBV7-3 | CASSLQGSDYEQYF | TGTGCCAGCAGCTTACAGGGGTCCGACTACGAGCAGTACTTC
- | - | TRBJ2-3 | TRBV3-1/TRBV3-2 | CASSQAAGGTDTQYF | TGTGCCAGCAGCCAAGCTGCCGGAGGCACAGATACGCAGTATTTT
- | few | TRBJ2-7 | TRBV5-5 | CASSLNLRSSYEQYF | TGTGCCAGCAGCTTGAACTTGAGGAGCTCCTACGAGCAGTACTTC
- | once | TRBJ2-7 | TRBV7-3 | CASSSFMGLQRPYSYEQYF | TGTGCCAGCAGCTCGTTCATGGGGCTACAGCGACCATATTCCTACGAGCAGTACTTC
- | - | TRBJ1-6 | TRBV5-6 | CASSLDRRYNSPLHF | TGTGCCAGCAGCTTAGACAGGAGATATAATTCACCCCTCCACTTT
- | once | TRBJ1-5 | TRBV5-4 | CASSPAPGRNNQPQHF | TGTGCCAGCAGCCCCGCGCCAGGCAGGAACAATCAGCCCCAGCATTTT
- | once | TRBJ2-3 | TRBV11-3 | CATSVGGTDTQYF | TGTGCCACTTCAGTGGGAGGCACAGATACGCAGTATTTT
- | - | TRBJ2-5 | TRBV7-2 | CASSLVGGGWETQYF | TGTGCCAGCAGCTTAGTCGGTGGGGGCTGGGAGACCCAGTACTTC
- | - | TRBJ1-2 | TRBV6-1 | CASSEDWRVLVGYTF | TGTGCCAGCAGTGAAGATTGGAGGGTCCTGGTTGGCTACACCTTC
- | - | TRBJ1-1 | TRBV10-3 | CAIREEVINRQNTEAFF | TGTGCCATCAGGGAGGAGGTTATAAATCGGCAGAACACTGAAGCTTTCTTT
- | once | TRBJ2-6 | TRBV7-3 | CASSLTTVSGANVLTF | TGTGCCAGCAGCTTAACCACAGTCTCTGGGGCCAACGTCCTGACTTTC
- | - | TRBJ2-1 | TRBV6-1 | CASSEVGTAMNEQFF | TGTGCCAGCAGTGAAGTCGGGACCGCCATGAATGAGCAGTTCTTC
TRBD1 | - | TRBJ2-7 | TRBV7-2 | CASSPRPGTGLPYEQYF | TGTGCCAGCAGCCCGCGCCCAGGGACAGGACTTCCCTACGAGCAGTACTTC
- | - | TRBJ2-7 | TRBV28 | CASRLGQGGGYEQYF | TGTGCCAGCAGGTTAGGACAGGGCGGGGGGTACGAGCAGTACTTC
- | - | TRBJ2-1 | TRBV18 | CASSPPETRNNEQFF | TGTGCCAGCTCACCACCGGAAACTCGTAACAATGAGCAGTTCTTC
TRBD2 | - | TRBJ2-7 | TRBV5-1 | CASRLAGNYEQYF | TGCGCCAGCAGGTTAGCGGGGAACTACGAGCAGTACTTC